This T cell receptor (beta chain) was recovered during a study of blood T cell repertoires in COVID-19. About the research overall: Acute and convalescent COVID-19 specimens originated in the United States, Italy and Spain. T cells, B-cell-depleted T cells, or PBMCs supplied cDNA or gDNA.

After removal of 5 bases from V and 1 base from J, the junction contained 2 bases not matched to a gene. The CDR3 totals 14 residues. Looked up from germline, CDR1 is MNHEY and CDR2 is SVGEGT. Per the authors' pipeline: Reference gene primer amplification yielded estimated nucleated cell counts. Sequencing was performed with immunoSEQ multiplex PCR; in TCRdb, only in-frame clones are kept and a portion is missing. The DNA was the basis for D and trimming; V, J and clone size are from that table. This sample has roughly 110,000 clones, with approximately 88% found just once. The source material was peripheral blood. The clonotype was recovered from a woman aged 70-85 years with acute or convalescent COVID-19. V is TRBV6-2 or TRBV6-3 and J is TRBJ2-5; 9 bases line up with TRBD2. CDR3 amino acids: CASSVAGAQETQYF. CDR3 DNA sequence: TGTGCCAGCAGTGTAGCGGGGGCCCAAGAGACCCAGTACTTC.